A single sample gave rise to the 21 T cell receptor beta chains below, sequenced in a study of OX40 agonist ivuxolimab in advanced cancers. Produced via immunoSEQ multiplex PCR; TCRdb's table is partial and in-frame only. This table has under 75,000 clones, roughly nine tenths appearing once. The material sequenced was CD4+ or CD8+ T cells sorted from blood, taken in a trial of the OX40 agonist ivuxolimab. The origin of the receptors is an adult with an advanced solid tumor such as melanoma, head and neck, liver or kidney cancer.

The V call is TRBV27, the J call TRBJ1-2, with 8 positions matching TRBD1. The CDR3 totals 15 residues. V gave up 4 bases and J gave up 4 bases; unmatched junction bases: 8. CDR1 is MNHEY, CDR2 SMNVEV, per germline (reference sequence). The CDR3 bases are TGTGCCAGCAGTTCAACCCCAGGGGGCGGCTATGGCTACACCTTC. Residues: CASSSTPGGGYGYTF.

The chain couples TRBV7-6 to TRBJ2-2; a weak D match, TRBD2 (7 bases). This CDR3 has 16 amino acids. The ends were cut back, 2 bases at V and 2 bases at J, with 12 bases in the middle. Germline CDR1 is SGHVS and CDR2 is FNYEAQ. CDR3 amino acids: CASSLRRGRNTGELFF. For the CDR3, the DNA is TGTGCCAGCAGCTTACGGCGGGGGCGTAACACCGGGGAGCTGTTTTTT.

This chain connects TRBV19 to TRBJ2-3; 8 bases map to TRBD1. Germline V lookup: CDR1 LNHDA, CDR2 SQIVND (reference sequence). V gave up 3 bases and J gave up 3 bases; unmatched junction bases: 8. The CDR3 contains 16 residues. CDR3 bases: TGTGCCAGTAGTATTTACCAGGGGGCCGGTACAGATACGCAGTATTTT. Amino acids: CASSIYQGAGTDTQYF.

The chain has TRBV11-2 and TRBJ2-4, with D possibly being TRBD1 or TRBD2 (7 bases each). Trimming pared 1 base from V and 8 bases from J, leaving 12 bases between. The CDR3 spans 14 residues. In germline, CDR1 is SGHAT, CDR2 FQNNGV. CDR3 nucleotides: TGTGCCAGCAGCTTAGGGCAGGGGGGGGACATTCAGTACTTC. Its translation is CASSLGQGGDIQYF.

This chain joins TRBV2 and TRBJ2-7; D not resolved. Per germline, CDR1 SNHLY and CDR2 FYNNEI. The germline V and J ends were trimmed by 10 bases and 2 bases, with 18 bases remaining between them. This CDR3 spans 14 amino acids. The CDR3 loop is CATSGRTPPYEQYF. Here the CDR3 DNA reads TGTGCCACCTCTGGACGGACCCCTCCCTACGAGCAGTACTTC.

The chain employs TRBV14 and TRBJ2-5, with D possibly matching TRBD1 (6 bases). CDR3 length: 14 amino acids. Germline V gives CDR1 SGHDN, CDR2 FVKESK. Trimming pared 2 bases from V and 3 bases from J, leaving 10 bases between. In DNA, the CDR3 is TGTGCCAGCAGCCAAATGGGACATGAAGAGACCCAGTACTTC. Protein: CASSQMGHEETQYF.

The rearrangement links TRBV5-6 to TRBJ2-7, with D possibly being TRBD1 (6 bases). The CDR3 has 15 residues. The germline CDR1 and CDR2 sequences are SGHDT and YYEEEE. The V and J ends lost 4 bases and 6 bases respectively, with 20 bases between them. The CDR3 spells CASSAVGARVGEQYF. The CDR3 DNA reads as TGTGCCAGCAGCGCCGTGGGGGCCCGGGTTGGCGAGCAGTACTTC.

The chain recombines TRBV7-9 with TRBJ2-2; a possible D gene is TRBD2 (5 bases). Trimming stripped 4 bases from V and 2 bases from J, with 8 bases between. Germline V gene lookup returns CDR1 SEHNR and CDR2 FQNEAQ (reference sequence). This CDR3 is 14 amino acids long. DNA for the CDR3: TGTGCCAGCAGCTCGGACTCTAACACCGGGGAGCTGTTTTTT. This translates into CASSSDSNTGELFF.

This rearrangement joins TRBV2 to TRBJ1-1; D is unclear. Looked up from germline, CDR1 is SNHLY and CDR2 is FYNNEI. The CDR3 runs to 13 residues. V was cut by 4 bases and J by 5 bases, with 11 bases left in between. The CDR3 protein is CASSASERTEAFF. The CDR3 DNA sequence: TGTGCCAGCAGTGCGTCGGAAAGGACTGAAGCTTTCTTT.

This clone was observed a handful of times. The chain employs TRBV2 and TRBJ2-7; the match to TRBD1 covers 9 bases. Germline assignment: CDR1 SNHLY and CDR2 FYNNEI. The junction had 10 bases not matched to a gene; V was cut back by 7 bases and J by 6 bases. The CDR3 loop spans 14 amino acids. The CDR3 spells CASKVGTGSGEQYF. CDR3 nucleotides: TGTGCCAGCAAGGTAGGGACAGGGTCGGGCGAGCAGTACTTC.

The chain is built from TRBV6-1 and TRBJ1-1, with 9 bases identical to TRBD1. Germline V lookup: CDR1 MNHNS, CDR2 SASEGT. Losses at the gene ends were 4 bases for V and 3 bases for J; bases not matched to a gene: 3. The CDR3 runs 14 residues. This chain's CDR3 is CASSVGQGDTEAFF. The CDR3 DNA is TGTGCCAGCAGTGTGGGACAGGGAGACACTGAAGCTTTCTTT.

V gene TRBV7-8 combines with J gene TRBJ1-6; D gene unclear. Trimming removed 3 bases from V and 4 bases from J, with 10 bases in between. Germline values: CDR1 SGHVS, CDR2 FQNEAQ. The length of the CDR3 is 15 residues. The CDR3 nucleotides are TGTGCCAGCAGCTTCGGACCTTATTATAATTCACCCCTCCACTTT. This sequence encodes CASSFGPYYNSPLHF. The full variable domain, with the rest looked up from reference TRBV7-8 and TRBJ1-6, is GAGVSQSPRYKVAKRGQDVALRCDPISGHVSLFWYQQALGQGPEFLTYFQNEAQLDKSGLPSDRFFAERPEGSVSTLKIQRTQQEDSAVYLCASSFGPYYNSPLHFGNGTRLTVT.

The rearrangement links TRBV6-6 to TRBJ1-6; TRBD1 agrees at 7 bases. Per germline, CDR1 MNHNY and CDR2 SVGAGI (reference sequence). There are 15 residues in the CDR3. The ends lost 6 bases at V and 7 bases at J; junction bases unmatched: 9. The CDR3 DNA sequence: TGTGCCAGCAGGCCCCTCCAGGGGGGCAATTCACCCCTCCACTTT. As protein: CASRPLQGGNSPLHF.

The rearrangement links TRBV5-4 to TRBJ1-1; 7 positions agree with TRBD1. CDR3 length equals 16 residues. Germline CDR1 SGHNT, CDR2 YYREEE (reference sequence). J was trimmed by 1 base and V by 4 bases; bases with no gene match: 10. The CDR3: CASSPTSDRSNTEAFF. CDR3 coding DNA: TGTGCCAGCAGCCCCACCTCGGACAGGTCGAACACTGAAGCTTTCTTT. The whole variable domain, filled in from reference TRBV5-4 and TRBJ1-1, reads ETGVTQSPTHLIKTRGQQVTLRCSSQSGHNTVSWYQQALGQGPQFIFQYYREEENGRGNFPPRFSGLQFPNYSSELNVNALELDDSALYLCASSPTSDRSNTEAFFGQGTRLTVV.

The J gene is TRBJ2-1, the V gene TRBV11-2; 7 positions agree with TRBD1. Germline loops: CDR1 SGHAT, CDR2 FQNNGV. V shed 5 bases, J shed 2 bases, and the junction held 3 bases outside the gene matches. This CDR3 spans 14 amino acids. CDR3 residues: CASSRDSPYNEQFF. The CDR3 bases are TGTGCCAGCAGCCGGGACAGTCCCTACAATGAGCAGTTCTTC.

The chain employs TRBV7-2 and TRBJ1-2; D is uncertain. The CDR3 has 14 residues. V was cut by 2 bases and J by 0 bases, with 7 bases left in between. Germline CDR1 reads SGHTA; CDR2 reads FQGNSA. CDR3: CASSLTATNYGYTF. DNA for the CDR3: TGTGCCAGCAGCTTAACAGCAACTAACTATGGCTACACCTTC.

The CDR3 here is CASSAAPETAVFF. The CDR3 region has the DNA TGTGCCAGCAGCGCAGCTCCCGAGACAGCCGTGTTCTTT. The chain couples TRBV11-2 to TRBJ1-1; possible D gene TRBD1, 5 bases. CDR3 size: 13 residues. Germline V gives CDR1 SGHAT, CDR2 FQNNGV. With 5 bases removed from V and 14 bases from J, the gap between germline ends came to 21 bases.

CDR3: CASSDTRVAPDNEQFF. The CDR3 coding sequence is TGTGCCAGCAGTGATACGAGGGTCGCACCGGACAATGAGCAGTTCTTC. This chain uses TRBV2 with TRBJ2-1; D may be TRBD2 (5 bases). Germline V lookup: CDR1 SNHLY, CDR2 FYNNEI. This CDR3 region has 16 residues. The ends were cut back, 3 bases at V and 5 bases at J, with 17 bases in the middle.

The chain combines TRBV5-1 with TRBJ1-2; unclear D gene. The germline gives CDR1 SGHRS, CDR2 YFSETQ. This CDR3 has 12 residues. The ends were cut back, 6 bases at V and 6 bases at J, with 12 bases in the middle. The CDR3 region is CASTGGGDGYTF. In DNA form, the CDR3 reads TGCGCCAGCACCGGAGGTGGAGATGGCTACACCTTC.

The chain couples TRBV5-6 to TRBJ1-6; D unclear. CDR1 is SGHDT, CDR2 YYEEEE, per germline. Trimming removed 2 bases at V and 11 bases at J, with 17 bases between. This CDR3 spans 15 amino acids. CDR3 protein: CASSLRGRGRPPLHF. The CDR3 nucleotides read TGTGCCAGCAGCTTAAGAGGGCGGGGTCGACCACCCCTCCACTTT.

The rearrangement links TRBV10-1 to TRBJ2-1; TRBD2 matches at 7 bases. Germline lookup yields CDR1 WNHNN and CDR2 SYGVQD (reference sequence). Losses at the gene ends were 3 bases for V and 6 bases for J; bases not matched to a gene: 8. This CDR3 is 15 amino acids long. This CDR3 is CASSDGGASGNEQFF. The DNA for the CDR3 is TGCGCCAGCAGTGATGGCGGGGCTAGCGGCAATGAGCAGTTCTTC.